This T cell receptor (beta chain) is drawn from a study of early T cells in non-severe SARS-CoV-2 infection. As for the study in general: Whole-blood bulk RNA, unsorted, was sequenced, and chains were unpaired.

The TCR library protocol was used to attach unique molecular identifiers. These identifiers were attached to individual cDNA molecules. TCRdb fed the 5' RACE reads into MiXCR, producing one record per CDR3 protein. Here the sample spans around 82,000 distinct CDR3 sequences, roughly 14% being singletons. Remarks on this clonotype: Its matching antigen is unknown.

Overall study results and limits: Private and CD4 specificities were missed by VDJdb matching, which favored anti-spike CD8 responses.

The CDR3 is 17 amino acids. With 4 bases clipped from V and 5 bases from J, the junction kept 11 bases outside the gene matches. Germline V gene lookup returns CDR1 MGHDK and CDR2 SYGVNS. The sequence derives from an adult who was a healthcare worker with PCR-confirmed SARS-CoV-2 infection or an uninfected control (not recorded which). V usage is TRBV25-1 and J usage is TRBJ2-1; 10 bases fit TRBD2. Input material: whole blood. As DNA, the CDR3 is TGTGCCAGCAGTGCCCGTTGGCTAGCGGGGGAGAACAATGAGCAGTTCTTC. It codes for CASSARWLAGENNEQFF.